This TCR beta chain appears in the sequencing data of a study of vaccination and CD4 T cells after COVID-19. The treatment denotes: roughly 11-day PBMC culture with coronavirus spike peptide pools or control peptides (ViraFEST assay). Sequence data for DNA of cultured CD4+ T cells were generated by the Oncomine TCR Beta short-read assay. MiXCR, run by TCRdb on the PCR reads, gives a single entry per CDR3 protein. Seen here are about 19,000 distinct CDR3 sequences, around three fifths observed once, and the top ten hold 7.5% to 9%. The CDR3 length is 14 residues. V dropped 1 base and J dropped 2 bases, with 9 bases sitting between them. In germline, CDR1 is MNHNS, CDR2 SASEGT. This clonotype was counted only a few times. Its target is unknown.

This chain joins TRBV6-1 and TRBJ2-7; a possible D gene is TRBD2 (6 bases). The receptor comes from a human donor who had recovered from COVID-19. Material for sequencing was CD4+ T cells from blood, cultured in vitro. The CDR3 DNA follows: TGTGCCAGCAGTGAAGGCTGGGGGGCCTACGAGCAGTACTTC. Its translation: CASSEGWGAYEQYF.